The source of this T cell receptor (beta chain) is a study of blood T cells in healthy people across ages. General study points: More naive CD4+ cells and higher diversity were found in long-lived than in aged donors.

A second PCR, run for about 6 to 12 cycles, used a sample-barcoded 5' primer plus a J-beta primer mix. TCRdb re-derived calls from the 5' RACE reads in MiXCR, one entry per CDR3 protein. The sample holds hundreds of thousands of distinct CDR3 sequences, just under 25% seen once. Trimming removed 2 bases from V and 3 bases from J, with 20 bases in between. The CDR3 totals 17 residues. CDR1 and CDR2 (germline): SQVTM, ANQGSEA. As concerns this clonotype: Antigen specificity is unknown.

This same sample was also taken into another study, of T cells of mothers and their children. That source notes: Three healthy Caucasian mothers gave samples, and so did their six children. For the second PCR, the M1S primer put in sample barcodes and 2-4 random nucleotides.

The sequence was obtained from a boy aged 5-17 years in good health. The sample was blood. The V call is TRBV29-1, the J call TRBJ2-1; tentatively, D is TRBD1 (5 bases). Here the CDR3 DNA reads TGCAGCGTTGAATCCCTGCGGACCCAGGGTCGCTACAATGAGCAGTTCTTC. Its protein product is CSVESLRTQGRYNEQFF.